Listed below are T cell receptor beta chains from one sample, sequenced in a study of blood T cells in healthy people across ages. TCRdb reprocessed the 5' RACE reads with MiXCR, giving one entry per CDR3 protein. The table lists about 570,000 distinct CDR3 sequences, 25% to 30% of them singletons. What was sequenced was blood. Receptor source: a woman in her 70s in good health. Both conserved end residues are trimmed from each CDR3. The order of the fields is CDR3 protein, V gene.

CDR3 protein: ASSLWNQETQY
V gene: TRBV12-3/TRBV12-4

CDR3 protein: ASTRVSGRSYEQY
V gene: TRBV7-2

CDR3 protein: ASSQGLRGGYNEQF
V gene: TRBV4-2

CDR3 protein: SASSSHGKRAREQY
V gene: TRBV20-1

CDR3 protein: ASALLTVSSHGYT
V gene: TRBV2

CDR3 protein: ASSYSPVGVMAGNTIY
V gene: TRBV6-5

CDR3 protein: ASSQDGAGPNTEAF
V gene: TRBV4-2

CDR3 protein: AISAREETQY
V gene: TRBV10-3

CDR3 protein: AINHQGDTEAF
V gene: TRBV10-3

CDR3 protein: AISEQGMNTEAF
V gene: TRBV10-3

CDR3 protein: ASSLSGDNEQF
V gene: TRBV12-3/TRBV12-4

CDR3 protein: SARESGTSGGREQF
V gene: TRBV20-1

CDR3 protein: ASKGPLNSEAF
V gene: TRBV28

CDR3 protein: ASSPRDRGSGYT
V gene: TRBV2

CDR3 protein: SARDGGRSNTEAF
V gene: TRBV20-1

CDR3 protein: AISVDARETQY
V gene: TRBV10-3

CDR3 protein: ASSSYSGGAGEQF
V gene: TRBV11-2

CDR3 protein: ASSPHGTPTDTQY
V gene: TRBV7-2

CDR3 protein: ASTQGQMSEKLF
V gene: TRBV2

CDR3 protein: ASRPRGAKGYGYT
V gene: TRBV6-1

CDR3 protein: ASIMSSGSIGGGYT
V gene: TRBV5-5

CDR3 protein: ASSLRTSGGASRDNERF
V gene: TRBV7-3

CDR3 protein: ASSLEGTGELF
V gene: TRBV5-1

CDR3 protein: SIGTGNSGANVLT
V gene: TRBV29-1

CDR3 protein: AISAAQGDTGELF
V gene: TRBV10-3

CDR3 protein: ASSLAVAANYGYT
V gene: TRBV7-9

CDR3 protein: SASPDLDRAEAF
V gene: TRBV20-1

CDR3 protein: ASSRGVPNTGELF
V gene: TRBV19

CDR3 protein: SAVSGGPNTGELF
V gene: TRBV20-1

CDR3 protein: ASSPSGSRGMDIQY
V gene: TRBV6-1

CDR3 protein: ASSYSIAREQF
V gene: TRBV6-5

CDR3 protein: ASSEPWETQY
V gene: TRBV5-1

CDR3 protein: ASSPWRRSYNEQF
V gene: TRBV7-2

CDR3 protein: SASGDRETQY
V gene: TRBV20-1

CDR3 protein: ASSLAIQSETQY
V gene: TRBV5-1

CDR3 protein: ASRQGGTNEKLF
V gene: TRBV5-1

CDR3 protein: ASSSGRGGDIQY
V gene: TRBV7-9

CDR3 protein: SAWRVGEKLF
V gene: TRBV29-1

CDR3 protein: SARRGRNEQF
V gene: TRBV20-1

CDR3 protein: ASSPTYGGGDTGELF
V gene: TRBV9

CDR3 protein: ASSLSRVGSGNTIY
V gene: TRBV7-2